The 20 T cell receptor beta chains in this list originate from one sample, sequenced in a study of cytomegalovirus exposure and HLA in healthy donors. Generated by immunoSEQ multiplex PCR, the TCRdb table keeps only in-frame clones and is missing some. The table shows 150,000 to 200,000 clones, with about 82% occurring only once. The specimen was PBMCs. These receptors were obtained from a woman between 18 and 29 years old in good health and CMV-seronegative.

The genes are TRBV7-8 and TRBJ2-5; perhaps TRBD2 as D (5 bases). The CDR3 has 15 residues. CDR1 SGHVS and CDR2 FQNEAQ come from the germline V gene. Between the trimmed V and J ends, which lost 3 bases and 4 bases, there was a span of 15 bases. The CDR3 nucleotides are TGTGCCAGCAGCTTCTCTCCTCCCGAGGGAGAGACCCAGTACTTC. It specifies CASSFSPPEGETQYF.

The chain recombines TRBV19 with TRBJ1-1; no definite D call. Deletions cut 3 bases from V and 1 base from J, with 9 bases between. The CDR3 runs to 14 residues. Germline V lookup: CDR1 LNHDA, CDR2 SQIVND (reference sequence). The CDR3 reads CASSIRSTNTEAFF. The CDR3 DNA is TGTGCCAGTAGTATTCGGAGTACGAACACTGAAGCTTTCTTT.

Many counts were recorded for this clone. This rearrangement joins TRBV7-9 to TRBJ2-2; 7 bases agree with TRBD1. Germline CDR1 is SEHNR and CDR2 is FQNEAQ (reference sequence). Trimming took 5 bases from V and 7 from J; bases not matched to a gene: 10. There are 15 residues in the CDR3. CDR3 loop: CASSRDRDYVGELFF. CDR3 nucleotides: TGTGCCAGCAGCCGCGACAGGGATTATGTCGGGGAGCTGTTTTTT.

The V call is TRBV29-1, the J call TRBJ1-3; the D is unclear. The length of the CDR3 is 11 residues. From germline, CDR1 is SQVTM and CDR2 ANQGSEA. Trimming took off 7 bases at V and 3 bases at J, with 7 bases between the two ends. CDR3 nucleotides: TGCAGCGCCGAGGTTGGAAACACCATATATTTT. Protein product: CSAEVGNTIYF.

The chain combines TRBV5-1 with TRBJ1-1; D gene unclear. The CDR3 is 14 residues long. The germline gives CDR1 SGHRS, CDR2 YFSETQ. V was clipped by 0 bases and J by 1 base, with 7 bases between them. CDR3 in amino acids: CASSLVSRNTEAFF. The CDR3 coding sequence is TGCGCCAGCAGCTTGGTGTCCAGGAACACTGAAGCTTTCTTT.

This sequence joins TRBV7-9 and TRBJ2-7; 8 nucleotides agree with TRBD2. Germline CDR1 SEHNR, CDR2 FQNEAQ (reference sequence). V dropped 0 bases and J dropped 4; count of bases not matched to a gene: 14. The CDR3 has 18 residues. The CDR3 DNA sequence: TGTGCCAGCAGCTTAGCGCGTGTGGGGCGGGGGGACGGTTACGAGCAGTACTTC. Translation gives CASSLARVGRGDGYEQYF.

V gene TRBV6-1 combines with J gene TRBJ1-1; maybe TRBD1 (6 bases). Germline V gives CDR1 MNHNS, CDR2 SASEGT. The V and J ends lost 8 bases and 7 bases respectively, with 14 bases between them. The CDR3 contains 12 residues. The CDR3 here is CASLRGSVEAFF. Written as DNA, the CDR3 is TGTGCCAGCCTCAGGGGCTCGGTTGAAGCTTTCTTT.

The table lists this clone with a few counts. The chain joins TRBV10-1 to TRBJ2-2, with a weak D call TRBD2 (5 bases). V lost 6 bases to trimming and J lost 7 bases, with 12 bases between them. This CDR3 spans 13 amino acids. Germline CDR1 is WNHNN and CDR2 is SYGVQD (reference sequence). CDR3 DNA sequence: TGCGCCAGCAGGGCGAGGGAAAACGGGGAGCTGTTTTTT. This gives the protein CASRARENGELFF.

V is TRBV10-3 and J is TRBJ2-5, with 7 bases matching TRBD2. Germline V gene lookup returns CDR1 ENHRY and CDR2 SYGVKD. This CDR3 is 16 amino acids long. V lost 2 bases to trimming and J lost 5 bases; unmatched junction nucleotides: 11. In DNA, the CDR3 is TGTGCCATCAGTGAGCCAGAATTTTGGGGAGGGGAGACCCAGTACTTC. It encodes CAISEPEFWGGETQYF.

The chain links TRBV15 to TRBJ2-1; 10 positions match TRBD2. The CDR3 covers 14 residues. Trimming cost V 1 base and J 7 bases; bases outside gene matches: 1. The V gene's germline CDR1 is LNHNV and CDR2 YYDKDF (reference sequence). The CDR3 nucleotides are TGTGCCACCAGCAGAGGGACTAGCGGAAATGAGCAGTTCTTC. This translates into CATSRGTSGNEQFF.

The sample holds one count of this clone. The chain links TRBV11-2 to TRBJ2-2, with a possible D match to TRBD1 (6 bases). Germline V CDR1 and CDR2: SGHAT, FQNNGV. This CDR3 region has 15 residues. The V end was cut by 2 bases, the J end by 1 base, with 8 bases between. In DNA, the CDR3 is TGTGCCAGCAGCTTAATCAGGGGGAACACCGGGGAGCTGTTTTTT. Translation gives CASSLIRGNTGELFF.

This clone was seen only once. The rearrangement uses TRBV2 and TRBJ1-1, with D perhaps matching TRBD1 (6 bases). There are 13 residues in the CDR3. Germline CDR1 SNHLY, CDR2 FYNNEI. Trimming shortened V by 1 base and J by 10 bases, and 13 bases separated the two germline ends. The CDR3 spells CASSEDRAGLAFF. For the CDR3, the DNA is TGTGCCAGCAGTGAAGACAGGGCCGGGCTAGCTTTCTTT.

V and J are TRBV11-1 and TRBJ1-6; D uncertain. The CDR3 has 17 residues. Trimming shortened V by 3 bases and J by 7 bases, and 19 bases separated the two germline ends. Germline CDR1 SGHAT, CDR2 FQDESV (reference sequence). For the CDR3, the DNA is TGTGCCAGCAGCTTTCGTGTAGGAGGCCTCGGGAATTCACCCCTCCACTTT. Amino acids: CASSFRVGGLGNSPLHF.

CDR3: CAWSVRGTGIVSNQPQHF. As DNA, the CDR3 is TGTGCCTGGAGTGTAAGGGGGACAGGGATTGTGAGCAATCAGCCCCAGCATTTT. The chain couples TRBV30 to TRBJ1-5; TRBD1 agrees at 9 bases. CDR3 length equals 18 residues. V lost 0 bases to trimming and J lost 1 base; unmatched junction nucleotides: 10. Germline-derived CDR1 and CDR2 are GTSNPN and SVGIG (reference sequence).

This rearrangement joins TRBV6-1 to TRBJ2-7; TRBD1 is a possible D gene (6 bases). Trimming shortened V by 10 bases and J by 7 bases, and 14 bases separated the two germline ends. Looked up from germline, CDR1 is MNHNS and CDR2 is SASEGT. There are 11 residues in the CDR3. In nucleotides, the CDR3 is TGTGCCACCAACATAGGGGGTGAGCAGTACTTC. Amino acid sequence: CATNIGGEQYF.

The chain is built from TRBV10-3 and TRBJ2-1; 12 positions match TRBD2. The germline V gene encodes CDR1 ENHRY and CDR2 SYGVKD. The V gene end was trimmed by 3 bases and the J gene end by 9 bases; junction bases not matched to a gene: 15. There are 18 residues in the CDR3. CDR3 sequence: CAISDFSPSGRALVEQFF. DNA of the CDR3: TGTGCCATCAGTGACTTTTCGCCTAGCGGGAGGGCCTTGGTTGAGCAGTTCTTC.

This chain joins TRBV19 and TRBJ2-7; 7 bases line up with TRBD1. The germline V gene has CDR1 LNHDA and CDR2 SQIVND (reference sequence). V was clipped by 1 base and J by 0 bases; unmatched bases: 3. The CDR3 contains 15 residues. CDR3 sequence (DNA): TGTGCCAGTAGTATAGGGGGACAGAACTCCTACGAGCAGTACTTC. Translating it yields CASSIGGQNSYEQYF.

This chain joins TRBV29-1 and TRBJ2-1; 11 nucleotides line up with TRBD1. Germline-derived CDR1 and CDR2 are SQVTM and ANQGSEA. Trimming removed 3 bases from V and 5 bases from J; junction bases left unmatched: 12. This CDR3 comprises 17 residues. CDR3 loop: CSVDPPPGQGVDNEQFF. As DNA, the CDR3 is TGCAGCGTTGATCCCCCCCCGGGACAGGGGGTGGACAATGAGCAGTTCTTC.

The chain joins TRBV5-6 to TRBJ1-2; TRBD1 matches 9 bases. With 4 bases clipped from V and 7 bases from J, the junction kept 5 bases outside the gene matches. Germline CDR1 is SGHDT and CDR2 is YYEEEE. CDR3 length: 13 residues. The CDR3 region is CASSRDRAVGYTF. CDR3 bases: TGTGCCAGCAGCCGGGACAGGGCCGTTGGCTACACCTTC.

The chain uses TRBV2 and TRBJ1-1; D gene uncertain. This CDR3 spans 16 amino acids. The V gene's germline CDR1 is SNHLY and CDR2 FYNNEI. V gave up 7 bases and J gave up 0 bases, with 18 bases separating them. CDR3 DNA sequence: TGTGCCAGCATCCCAAGGTCGGGGTGGATGAACACTGAAGCTTTCTTT. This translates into CASIPRSGWMNTEAFF.